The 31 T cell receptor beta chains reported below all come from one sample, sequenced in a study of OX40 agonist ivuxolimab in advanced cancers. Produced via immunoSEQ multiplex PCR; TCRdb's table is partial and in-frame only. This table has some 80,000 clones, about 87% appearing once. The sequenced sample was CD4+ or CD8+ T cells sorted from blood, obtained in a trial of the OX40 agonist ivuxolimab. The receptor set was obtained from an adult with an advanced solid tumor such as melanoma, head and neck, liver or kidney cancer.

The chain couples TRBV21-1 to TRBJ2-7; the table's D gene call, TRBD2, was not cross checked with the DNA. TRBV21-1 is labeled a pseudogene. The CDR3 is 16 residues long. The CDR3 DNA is TGTGCCTTCAAAGGGGGAAGAATAGCGGGGTCCTACGAGCAGTACTTC. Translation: CAFKGGRIAGSYEQYF.

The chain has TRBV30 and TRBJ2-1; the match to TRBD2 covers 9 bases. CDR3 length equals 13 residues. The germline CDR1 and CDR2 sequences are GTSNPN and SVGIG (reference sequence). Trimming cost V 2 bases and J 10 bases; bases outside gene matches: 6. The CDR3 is CAWSRTSDGEQFF. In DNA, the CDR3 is TGTGCCTGGAGTCGGACTAGCGACGGGGAGCAGTTCTTC.

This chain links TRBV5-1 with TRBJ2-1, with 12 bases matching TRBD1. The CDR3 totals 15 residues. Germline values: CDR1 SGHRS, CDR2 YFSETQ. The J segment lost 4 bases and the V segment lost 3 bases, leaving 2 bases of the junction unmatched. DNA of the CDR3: TGCGCCAGCAGCTCGGGACAGGGGGCATACAATGAGCAGTTCTTC. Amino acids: CASSSGQGAYNEQFF. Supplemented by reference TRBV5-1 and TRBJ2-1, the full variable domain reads KAGVTQTPRYLIKTRGQQVTLSCSPISGHRSVSWYQQTPGQGLQFLFEYFSETQRNKGNFPGRFSGRQFSNSRSEMNVSTLELGDSALYLCASSSGQGAYNEQFFGPGTRLTVL.

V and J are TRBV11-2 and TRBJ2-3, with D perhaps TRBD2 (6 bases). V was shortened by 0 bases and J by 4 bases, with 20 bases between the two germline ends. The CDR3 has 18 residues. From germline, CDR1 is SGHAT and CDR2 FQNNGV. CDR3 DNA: TGTGCCAGCAGCTTAGATTCCCCTACTAGCTGGTATCCAGATACGCAGTATTTT. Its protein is CASSLDSPTSWYPDTQYF.

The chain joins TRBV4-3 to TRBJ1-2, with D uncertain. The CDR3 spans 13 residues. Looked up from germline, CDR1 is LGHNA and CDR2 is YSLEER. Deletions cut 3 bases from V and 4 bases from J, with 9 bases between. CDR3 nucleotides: TGCGCCAGCAGCCAGTCAGGAGGCTATGGCTACACCTTC. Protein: CASSQSGGYGYTF.

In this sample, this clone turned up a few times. CDR3 bases: TGTGCCAGCAGGGTGACAGGGGGCGATTCACCCCTCCACTTT. This translates into CASRVTGGDSPLHF. The genes are TRBV5-6 and TRBJ1-6; 10 positions agree with TRBD1. V shed 5 bases, J shed 8 bases, and the junction held 4 bases outside the gene matches. The CDR3 length is 14 residues. Germline CDR1 SGHDT, CDR2 YYEEEE.

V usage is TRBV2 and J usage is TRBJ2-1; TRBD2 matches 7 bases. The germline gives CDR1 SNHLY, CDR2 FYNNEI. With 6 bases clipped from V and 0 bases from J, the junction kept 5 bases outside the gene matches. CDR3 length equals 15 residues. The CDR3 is CASSPGTTSYNEQFF. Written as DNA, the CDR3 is TGTGCCAGCAGCCCCGGGACTACCTCCTACAATGAGCAGTTCTTC.

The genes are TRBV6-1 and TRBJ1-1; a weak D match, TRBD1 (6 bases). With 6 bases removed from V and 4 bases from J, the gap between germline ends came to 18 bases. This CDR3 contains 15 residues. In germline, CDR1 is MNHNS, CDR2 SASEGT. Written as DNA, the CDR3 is TGTGCCAGCAGCCTCCTGACCGGACAGCTCACTGAAGCTTTCTTT. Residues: CASSLLTGQLTEAFF.

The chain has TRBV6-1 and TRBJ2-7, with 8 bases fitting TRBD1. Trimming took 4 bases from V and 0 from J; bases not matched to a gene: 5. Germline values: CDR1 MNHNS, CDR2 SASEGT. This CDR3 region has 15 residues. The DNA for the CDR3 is TGTGCCAGCAGTGTTTGGACAGGGAGCTCCTACGAGCAGTACTTC. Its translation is CASSVWTGSSYEQYF.

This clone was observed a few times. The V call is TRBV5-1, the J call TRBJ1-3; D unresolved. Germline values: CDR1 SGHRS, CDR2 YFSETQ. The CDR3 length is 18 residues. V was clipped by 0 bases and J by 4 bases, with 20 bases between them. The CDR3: CASSLVVGGEGPGNTIYF. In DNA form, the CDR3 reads TGCGCCAGCAGCTTGGTTGTGGGAGGAGAAGGCCCGGGAAACACCATATATTTT.

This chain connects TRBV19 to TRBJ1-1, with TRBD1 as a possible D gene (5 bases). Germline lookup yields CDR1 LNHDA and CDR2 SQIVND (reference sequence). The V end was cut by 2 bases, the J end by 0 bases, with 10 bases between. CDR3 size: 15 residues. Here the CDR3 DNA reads TGTGCCAGTAGTATACATGGAGGGGTGAACACTGAAGCTTTCTTT. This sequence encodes CASSIHGGVNTEAFF.

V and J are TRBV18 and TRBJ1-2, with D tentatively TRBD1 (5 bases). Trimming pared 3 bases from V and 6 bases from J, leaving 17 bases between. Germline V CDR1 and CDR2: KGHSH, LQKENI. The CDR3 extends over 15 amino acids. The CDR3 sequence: CASSPSSWGRDGYTF. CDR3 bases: TGTGCCAGCTCACCCTCAAGCTGGGGCAGGGATGGCTACACCTTC.

The CDR3 reads CSARTAGETQYF. Here the CDR3 DNA reads TGCAGCGCAAGGACAGCCGGAGAGACCCAGTACTTC. The genes are TRBV29-1 and TRBJ2-5; weak D call: TRBD1 (6 bases). Germline loops: CDR1 SQVTM, CDR2 ANQGSEA. V lost 7 bases and J 4 bases, leaving 13 bases between the germline ends. CDR3 length: 12 residues. Full variable domain (remainder filled in from reference TRBV29-1 and TRBJ2-5): SAVISQKPSRDICQRGTSLTIQCQVDSQVTMMFWYRQQPGQSLTLIATANQGSEATYESGFVIDKFPISRPNLTFSTLTVSNMSPEDSSIYLCSARTAGETQYFGPGTRLLVL.

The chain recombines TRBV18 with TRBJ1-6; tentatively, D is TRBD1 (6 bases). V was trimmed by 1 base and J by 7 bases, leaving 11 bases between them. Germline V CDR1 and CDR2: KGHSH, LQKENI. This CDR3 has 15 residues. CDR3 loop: CASSPRGQRNSPLHF. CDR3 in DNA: TGTGCCAGCTCACCACGAGGACAGAGAAATTCACCCCTCCACTTT.

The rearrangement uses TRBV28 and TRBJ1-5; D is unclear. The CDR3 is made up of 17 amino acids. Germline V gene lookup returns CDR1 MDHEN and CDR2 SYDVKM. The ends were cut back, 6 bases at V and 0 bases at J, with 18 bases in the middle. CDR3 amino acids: CASRSTEDTYSNQPQHF. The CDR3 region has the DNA TGTGCCAGCAGATCCACAGAGGATACGTATAGCAATCAGCCCCAGCATTTT.

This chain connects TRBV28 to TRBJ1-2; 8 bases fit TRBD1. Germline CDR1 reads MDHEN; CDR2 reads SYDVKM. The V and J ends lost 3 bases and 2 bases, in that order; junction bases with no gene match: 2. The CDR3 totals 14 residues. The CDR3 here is CASSLTGENYGYTF. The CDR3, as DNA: TGTGCCAGCAGTTTGACAGGGGAAAACTATGGCTACACCTTC.

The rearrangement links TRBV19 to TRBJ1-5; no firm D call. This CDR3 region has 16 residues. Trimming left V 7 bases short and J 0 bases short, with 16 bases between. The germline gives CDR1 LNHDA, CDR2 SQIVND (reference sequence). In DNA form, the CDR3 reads TGTGCCAGTACGAAAGCCAGTAGCTATAGCAATCAGCCCCAGCATTTT. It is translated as CASTKASSYSNQPQHF.

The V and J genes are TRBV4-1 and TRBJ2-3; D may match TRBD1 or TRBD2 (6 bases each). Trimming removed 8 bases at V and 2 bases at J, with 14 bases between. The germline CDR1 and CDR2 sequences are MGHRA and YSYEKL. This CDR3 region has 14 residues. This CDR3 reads CASRGGLVTDTQYF. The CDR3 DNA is TGCGCCAGCCGAGGGGGGCTAGTCACAGATACGCAGTATTTT.

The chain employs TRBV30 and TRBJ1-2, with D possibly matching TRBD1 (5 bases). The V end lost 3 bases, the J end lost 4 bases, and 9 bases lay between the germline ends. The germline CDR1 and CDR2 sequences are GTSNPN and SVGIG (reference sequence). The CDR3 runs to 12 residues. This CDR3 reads CAWSPGRYGYTF. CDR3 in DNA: TGTGCCTGGAGCCCGGGACGCTATGGCTACACCTTC.

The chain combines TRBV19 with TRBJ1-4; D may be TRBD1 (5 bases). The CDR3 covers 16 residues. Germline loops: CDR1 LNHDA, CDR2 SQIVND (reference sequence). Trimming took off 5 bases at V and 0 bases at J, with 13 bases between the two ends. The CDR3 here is CASSLQAGATNEKLFF. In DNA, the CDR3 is TGTGCCAGTAGTCTTCAGGCGGGGGCAACTAATGAAAAACTGTTTTTT.

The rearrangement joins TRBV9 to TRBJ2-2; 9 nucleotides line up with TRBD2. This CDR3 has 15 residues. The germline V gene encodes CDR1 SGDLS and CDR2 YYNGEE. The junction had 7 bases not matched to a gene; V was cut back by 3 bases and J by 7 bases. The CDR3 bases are TGTGCCAGCAGCGCCGTAGCGGGAGTTGGCGGGGAGCTGTTTTTT. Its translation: CASSAVAGVGGELFF.

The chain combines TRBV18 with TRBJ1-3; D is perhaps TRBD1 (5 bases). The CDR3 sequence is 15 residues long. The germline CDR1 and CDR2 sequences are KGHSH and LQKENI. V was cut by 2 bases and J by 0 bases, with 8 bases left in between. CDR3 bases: TGTGCCAGCTCACCATCAGGGAGCTCTGGAAACACCATATATTTT. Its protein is CASSPSGSSGNTIYF.

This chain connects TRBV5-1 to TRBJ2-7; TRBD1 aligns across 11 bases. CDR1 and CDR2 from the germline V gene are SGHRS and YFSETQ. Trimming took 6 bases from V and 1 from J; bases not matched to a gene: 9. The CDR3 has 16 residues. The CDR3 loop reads CASTPTGDRGSYEQYF. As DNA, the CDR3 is TGCGCCAGCACGCCGACAGGGGACAGGGGGTCCTACGAGCAGTACTTC.

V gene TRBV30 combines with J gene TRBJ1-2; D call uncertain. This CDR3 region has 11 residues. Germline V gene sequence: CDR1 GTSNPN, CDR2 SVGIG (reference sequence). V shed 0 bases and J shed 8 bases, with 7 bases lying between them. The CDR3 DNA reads TGTGCCTGGAGTGTAGGCTCCGGCTACACCTTC. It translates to CAWSVGSGYTF.

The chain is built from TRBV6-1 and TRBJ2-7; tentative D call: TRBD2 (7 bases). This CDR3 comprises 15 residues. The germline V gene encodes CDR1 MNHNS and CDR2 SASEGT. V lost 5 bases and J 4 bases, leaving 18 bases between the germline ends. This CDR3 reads CASSPGTTRGYEQYF. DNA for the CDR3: TGTGCCAGCAGTCCCGGGACTACGAGGGGGTACGAGCAGTACTTC.

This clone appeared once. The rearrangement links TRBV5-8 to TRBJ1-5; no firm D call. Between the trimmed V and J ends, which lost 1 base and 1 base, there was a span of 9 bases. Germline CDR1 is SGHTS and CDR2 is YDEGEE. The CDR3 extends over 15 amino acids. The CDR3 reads CASSLFRGSNQPQHF. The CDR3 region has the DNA TGTGCCAGCAGCTTGTTTCGGGGAAGCAATCAGCCCCAGCATTTT.

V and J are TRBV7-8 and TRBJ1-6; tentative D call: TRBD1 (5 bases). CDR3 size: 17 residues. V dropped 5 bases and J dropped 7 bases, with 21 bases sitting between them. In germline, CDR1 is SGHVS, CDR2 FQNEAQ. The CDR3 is CASSRLGGDGANSPLHF. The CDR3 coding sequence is TGTGCCAGCAGCCGACTGGGCGGGGACGGGGCGAATTCACCCCTCCACTTT.

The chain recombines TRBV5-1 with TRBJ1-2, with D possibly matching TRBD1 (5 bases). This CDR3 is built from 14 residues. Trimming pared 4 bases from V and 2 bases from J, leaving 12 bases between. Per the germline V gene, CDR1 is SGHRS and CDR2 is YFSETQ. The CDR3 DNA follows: TGCGCCAGCAGCATGGGAGGGGACAACTATGGCTACACCTTC. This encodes CASSMGGDNYGYTF.

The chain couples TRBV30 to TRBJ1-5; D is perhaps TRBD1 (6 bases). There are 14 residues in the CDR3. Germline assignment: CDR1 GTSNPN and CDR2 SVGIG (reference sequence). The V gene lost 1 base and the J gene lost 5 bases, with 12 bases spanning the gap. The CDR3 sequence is CAWSARQAHQPQHF. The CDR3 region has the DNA TGTGCCTGGAGTGCCAGACAGGCACATCAGCCCCAGCATTTT.

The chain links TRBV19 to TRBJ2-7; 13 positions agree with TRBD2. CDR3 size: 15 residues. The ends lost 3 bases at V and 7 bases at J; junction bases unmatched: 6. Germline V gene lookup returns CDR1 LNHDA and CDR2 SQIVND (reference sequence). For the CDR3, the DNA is TGTGCCAGTAGTATTGCGACTAGCGGGAGGTTTGAGCAGTACTTC. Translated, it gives CASSIATSGRFEQYF.

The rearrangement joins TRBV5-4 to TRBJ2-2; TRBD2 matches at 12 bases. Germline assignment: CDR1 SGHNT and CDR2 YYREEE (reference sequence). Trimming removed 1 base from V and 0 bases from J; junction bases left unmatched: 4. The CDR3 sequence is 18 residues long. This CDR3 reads CASSLLASGRANTGELFF. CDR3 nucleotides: TGTGCCAGCAGCTTGTTAGCTAGCGGGAGGGCGAACACCGGGGAGCTGTTTTTT.